One and the same sample provided the 10 T cell receptor beta chains below, sequenced in a study of CD8 T cells in ankylosing spondylitis. In TCRdb, the 5' RACE reads were re-called with MiXCR into one record per CDR3 protein. This sample has roughly 120,000 distinct CDR3 sequences, with roughly 13% found just once. Sequenced input: blood, either unsorted or a sorted T cell fraction (not recorded which). The receptors were gathered from a female donor with ankylosing spondylitis or in good health (not recorded which).

This clonotype was recorded a few times. The chain uses TRBV6-1 and TRBJ1-5, with 7 positions matching TRBD1. The V segment lost 6 bases and the J segment 1 base; nucleotides outside the gene matches: 9. The germline CDR1 and CDR2 sequences are MNHNS and SASEGT. The CDR3 runs 16 residues. The chain's CDR3 is CASRRTGANSNQPQHF. The CDR3 coding sequence is TGTGCCAGCAGACGAACAGGGGCTAACAGCAATCAGCCCCAGCATTTT.

The sample holds many counts of this clonotype. CDR3 protein: CASSSRHPHEQFF. The CDR3 DNA sequence: TGTGCCAGCAGTAGTCGACATCCCCATGAGCAGTTCTTC. The chain joins TRBV6-5 to TRBJ2-1; no reliable D call. With 5 bases removed from V and 8 bases from J, the gap between germline ends came to 13 bases. Germline V gene sequence: CDR1 MNHEY, CDR2 SVGAGI. The CDR3 is made up of 13 amino acids.

This clonotype was counted many times. The chain combines TRBV29-1 with TRBJ2-1; 7 bases align to TRBD2. The V and J ends lost 6 bases and 4 bases, in that order; junction bases with no gene match: 9. This CDR3 is built from 14 residues. Germline V CDR1 and CDR2: SQVTM, ANQGSEA. The CDR3 bases are TGCAGCGTCATGCGGGTCGGGAGGTACAATGAGCAGTTCTTC. Translation: CSVMRVGRYNEQFF.

This clonotype was recorded at least ten times. The chain recombines TRBV6-4 with TRBJ2-1; D tentatively fits TRBD1 or TRBD2 (5 bases each). Trimming removed 2 bases at V and 3 bases at J, with 11 bases between. The CDR3 is 15 amino acids. Germline assignment: CDR1 MRHNA and CDR2 SNTAGT. The CDR3 protein is CASSDGTSGYNEQFF. As DNA, the CDR3 is TGTGCCAGCAGTGACGGGACCTCTGGCTACAATGAGCAGTTCTTC.

This clonotype occurred a few times. The CDR3 bases are TGTGCCAGCACCATAGGGACTTCTGGGGCCAACGTCCTGACTTTC. Translating it yields CASTIGTSGANVLTF. The chain combines TRBV5-4 with TRBJ2-6; the D gene is possibly TRBD2 (6 bases). The germline V and J ends were trimmed by 6 bases and 1 base, with 11 bases remaining between them. Germline loops: CDR1 SGHNT, CDR2 YYREEE (reference sequence). The CDR3 runs to 15 residues. Using reference TRBV5-4 and TRBJ2-6 for the parts outside the CDR3, the full variable domain is ETGVTQSPTHLIKTRGQQVTLRCSSQSGHNTVSWYQQALGQGPQFIFQYYREEENGRGNFPPRFSGLQFPNYSSELNVNALELDDSALYLCASTIGTSGANVLTFGAGSRLTVL.

The chain couples TRBV18 to TRBJ2-6; the D is unclear. The CDR3 covers 16 residues. CDR1 KGHSH and CDR2 LQKENI come from the germline V gene. Trimming left V 3 bases short and J 1 base short, with 10 bases between. This CDR3 reads CASSPTVGSGANVLTF. In DNA form, the CDR3 reads TGTGCCAGCTCACCTACTGTGGGGTCTGGGGCCAACGTCCTGACTTTC.

In its sample, this clonotype was seen many times. The V call is TRBV12-3 or TRBV12-4, the J call TRBJ2-7; unclear D gene. The length of the CDR3 is 14 residues. V was cut by 2 bases and J by 3 bases, with 11 bases left in between. CDR3 sequence: CASSLTLQVYEQYF. CDR3 DNA: TGTGCCAGCAGTTTAACCCTCCAAGTCTACGAGCAGTACTTC.

This clonotype has a handful of counts. J is TRBJ2-7 and V is TRBV12-3 or TRBV12-4; 7 nucleotides agree with TRBD2. J gave up 3 bases and V 3 bases, and 2 bases lay outside the gene matches. This CDR3 is built from 13 residues. The CDR3 here is CASSLAGDYEQYF. In DNA, the CDR3 is TGTGCCAGCAGTTTGGCGGGGGACTACGAGCAGTACTTC.

This clonotype was seen a few times. This chain connects TRBV11-2 to TRBJ1-2; no clear D gene. The CDR3 sequence is 13 residues long. V was shortened by 5 bases and J by 4 bases, with 11 bases between the two germline ends. In germline, CDR1 is SGHAT, CDR2 FQNNGV. CDR3 sequence: CASSQHRLYGYTF. The DNA of the CDR3 is TGTGCCAGCAGCCAGCATAGGCTCTATGGCTACACCTTC. The full variable domain, rest sourced from reference TRBV11-2 and TRBJ1-2, is EAGVAQSPRYKIIEKRQSVAFWCNPISGHATLYWYQQILGQGPKLLIQFQNNGVVDDSQLPKDRFSAERLKGVDSTLKIQPAKLEDSAVYLCASSQHRLYGYTFGSGTRLTVV.

The CDR3 region has the DNA TGTGCCAGCAGCGTTACAGGCACCCAAGAGACCCAGTACTTC. Amino acids: CASSVTGTQETQYF. The rearrangement links TRBV9 to TRBJ2-5; D possibly corresponds to TRBD1 (5 bases). This CDR3 is 14 amino acids long. In germline, CDR1 is SGDLS, CDR2 YYNGEE. The V and J ends lost 2 bases and 1 base respectively, with 9 bases between them.